This TCR beta chain was found in a study of T cells expressing NK-cell markers. Germline V gene lookup returns CDR1 DFQATT and CDR2 SNEGSKA (reference sequence). CDR3 length: 15 residues. The TCR beta cDNA came from 5'RACE template switching with UMIs. TCRdb reanalyzed the 5' RACE reads and collapses them to one entry per CDR3 protein, without DNA. The sample totals under 500,000 distinct CDR3 sequences. The chain has TRBV20-1 and TRBJ2-3; TCRdb gives TRBD2 as the D gene, but with no DNA this cannot be confirmed. Input material: blood T cells: a sorted CD56 or NKG2C T cell subset, CD4+ or CD8+ T cells, or bulk PBMC T cells (not recorded which). This clonotype originated in a woman aged 18-70 years in good health. CDR3 in amino acids: CSARDAAGGSDTQYF.